This TCR beta chain appears in the sequencing data of a study of blood T cell repertoires in COVID-19. At the level of the study: Researchers got acute and convalescent COVID-19 samples from the United States, Italy and Spain. PBMCs, B-cell-depleted T cells, or T cells were the source of the cDNA or gDNA that made up the material.

Generated by immunoSEQ multiplex PCR, the TCRdb table keeps only in-frame clones and is missing some. The sample consists of 130,000 or so clones, around 88% of them appearing once. Sample: peripheral blood. The sequence was obtained from a woman aged 55-70 years with acute or convalescent COVID-19.

This CDR3 reads CASSMGGQGLYEQYF. Here the CDR3 DNA reads TGTGCCAGTAGTATGGGGGGACAGGGCCTATACGAGCAGTACTTC. The rearrangement links TRBV19 to TRBJ2-7; 9 bases agree with TRBD1. The V segment lost 3 bases and the J segment 4 bases; nucleotides outside the gene matches: 7. The length of the CDR3 is 15 residues. From germline, CDR1 is LNHDA and CDR2 SQIVND (reference sequence).